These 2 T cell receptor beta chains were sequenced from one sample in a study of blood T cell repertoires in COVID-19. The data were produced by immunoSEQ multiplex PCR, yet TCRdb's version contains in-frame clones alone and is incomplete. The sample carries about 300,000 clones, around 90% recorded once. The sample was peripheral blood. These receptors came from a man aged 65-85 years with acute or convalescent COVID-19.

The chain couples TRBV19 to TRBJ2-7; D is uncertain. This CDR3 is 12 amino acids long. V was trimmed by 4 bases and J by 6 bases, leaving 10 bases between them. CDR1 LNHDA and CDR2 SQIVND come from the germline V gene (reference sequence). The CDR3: CASSSVTGEQYF. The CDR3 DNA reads TGTGCCAGTAGTAGCGTGACGGGCGAGCAGTACTTC.

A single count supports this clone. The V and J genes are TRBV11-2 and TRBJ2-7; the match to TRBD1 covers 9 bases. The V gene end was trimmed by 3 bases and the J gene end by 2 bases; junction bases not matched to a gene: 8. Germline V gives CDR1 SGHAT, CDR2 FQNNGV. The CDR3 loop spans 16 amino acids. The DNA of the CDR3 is TGTGCCAGCAGCTTCCGCGGACAGGGGAGTCCCTACGAGCAGTACTTC. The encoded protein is CASSFRGQGSPYEQYF.